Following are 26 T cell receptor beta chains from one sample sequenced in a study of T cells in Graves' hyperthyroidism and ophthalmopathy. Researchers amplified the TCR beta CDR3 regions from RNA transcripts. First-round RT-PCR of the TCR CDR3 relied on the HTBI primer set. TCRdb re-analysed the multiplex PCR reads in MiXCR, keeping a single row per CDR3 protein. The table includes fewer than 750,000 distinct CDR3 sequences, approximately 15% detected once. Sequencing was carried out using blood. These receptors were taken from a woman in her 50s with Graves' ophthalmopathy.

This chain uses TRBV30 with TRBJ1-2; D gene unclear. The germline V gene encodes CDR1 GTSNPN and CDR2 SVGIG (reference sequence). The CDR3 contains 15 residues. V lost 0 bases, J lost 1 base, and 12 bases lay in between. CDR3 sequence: CAWSVPGFSNYGYTF. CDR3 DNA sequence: TGTGCCTGGAGTGTCCCCGGGTTCAGTAACTATGGCTACACCTTC.

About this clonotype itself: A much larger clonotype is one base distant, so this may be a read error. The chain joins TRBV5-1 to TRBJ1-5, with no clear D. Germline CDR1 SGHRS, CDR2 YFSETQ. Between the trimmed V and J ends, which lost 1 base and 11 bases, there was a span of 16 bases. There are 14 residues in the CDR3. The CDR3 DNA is TGCGCCAGCAGCTTGTCTGGGGTAGGGCAGTCCCAGCATTTT. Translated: CASSLSGVGQSQHF.

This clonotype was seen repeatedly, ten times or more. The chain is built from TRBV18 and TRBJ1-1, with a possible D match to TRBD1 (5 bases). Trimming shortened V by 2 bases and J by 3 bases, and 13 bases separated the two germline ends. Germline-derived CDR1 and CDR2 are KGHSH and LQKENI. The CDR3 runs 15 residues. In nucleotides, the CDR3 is TGTGCCAGCTCACCAGGGGGGGGAAGAGACACTGAAGCTTTCTTT. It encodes CASSPGGGRDTEAFF.

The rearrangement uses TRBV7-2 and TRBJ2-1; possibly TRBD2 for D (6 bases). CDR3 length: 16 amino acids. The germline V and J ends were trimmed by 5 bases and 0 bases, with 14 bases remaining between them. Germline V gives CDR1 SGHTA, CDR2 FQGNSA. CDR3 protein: CASSLLAASSYNEQFF. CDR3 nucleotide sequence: TGTGCCAGCAGCCTCTTAGCGGCGAGCTCCTACAATGAGCAGTTCTTC.

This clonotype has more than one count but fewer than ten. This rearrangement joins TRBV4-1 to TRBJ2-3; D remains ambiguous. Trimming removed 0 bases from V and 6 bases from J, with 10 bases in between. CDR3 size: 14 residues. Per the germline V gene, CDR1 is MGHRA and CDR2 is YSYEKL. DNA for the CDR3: TGCGCCAGCAGCCAAGATAGGTCTGTGGATACGCAGTATTTT. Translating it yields CASSQDRSVDTQYF.

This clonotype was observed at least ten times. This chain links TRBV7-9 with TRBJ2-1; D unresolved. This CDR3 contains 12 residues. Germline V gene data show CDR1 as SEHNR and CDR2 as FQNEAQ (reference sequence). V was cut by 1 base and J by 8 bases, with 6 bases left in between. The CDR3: CASSLGAYEQFF. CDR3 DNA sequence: TGTGCCAGCAGCTTAGGGGCATATGAGCAGTTCTTC.

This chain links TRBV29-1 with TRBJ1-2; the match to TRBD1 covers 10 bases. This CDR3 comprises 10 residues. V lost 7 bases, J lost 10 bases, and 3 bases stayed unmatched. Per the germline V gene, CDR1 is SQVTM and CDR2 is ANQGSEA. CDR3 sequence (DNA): TGCAGCGCTGGGACAGGGGACTACACCTTC. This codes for CSAGTGDYTF.

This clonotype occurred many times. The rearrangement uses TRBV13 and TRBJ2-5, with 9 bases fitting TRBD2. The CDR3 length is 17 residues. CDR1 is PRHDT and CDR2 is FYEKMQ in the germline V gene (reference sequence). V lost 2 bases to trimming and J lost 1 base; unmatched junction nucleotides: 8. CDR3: CASSLSLAGTPQETQYF. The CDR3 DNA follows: TGTGCCAGCAGCTTAAGTCTAGCGGGAACCCCCCAAGAGACCCAGTACTTC.

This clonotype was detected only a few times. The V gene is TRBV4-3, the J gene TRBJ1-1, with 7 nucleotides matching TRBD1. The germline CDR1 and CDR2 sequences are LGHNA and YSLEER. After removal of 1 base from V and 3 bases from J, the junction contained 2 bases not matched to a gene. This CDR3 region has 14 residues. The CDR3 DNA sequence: TGCGCCAGCAGCCAAGGGCAGGGGGACACTGAAGCTTTCTTT. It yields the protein CASSQGQGDTEAFF.

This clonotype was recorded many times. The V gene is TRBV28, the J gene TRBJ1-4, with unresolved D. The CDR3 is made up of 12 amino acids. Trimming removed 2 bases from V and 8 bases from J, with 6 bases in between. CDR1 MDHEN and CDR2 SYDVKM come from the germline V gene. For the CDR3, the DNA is TGTGCCAGCAGTTTAGATCGAGAAAAACTGTTTTTT. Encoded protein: CASSLDREKLFF.

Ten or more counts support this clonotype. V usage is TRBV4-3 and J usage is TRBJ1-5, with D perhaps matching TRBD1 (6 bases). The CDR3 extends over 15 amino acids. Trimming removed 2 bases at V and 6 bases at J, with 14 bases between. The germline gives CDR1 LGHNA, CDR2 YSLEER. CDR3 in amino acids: CASSQTGSPAQPQHF. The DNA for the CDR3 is TGCGCCAGCAGCCAAACAGGGTCTCCGGCTCAGCCCCAGCATTTT.

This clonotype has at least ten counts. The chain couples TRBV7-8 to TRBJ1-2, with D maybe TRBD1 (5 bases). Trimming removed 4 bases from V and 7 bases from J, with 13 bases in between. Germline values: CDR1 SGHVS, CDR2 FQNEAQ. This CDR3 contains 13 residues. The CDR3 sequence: CASSSLWGRGYTF. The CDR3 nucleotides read TGTGCCAGCAGCTCACTCTGGGGACGTGGCTACACCTTC.

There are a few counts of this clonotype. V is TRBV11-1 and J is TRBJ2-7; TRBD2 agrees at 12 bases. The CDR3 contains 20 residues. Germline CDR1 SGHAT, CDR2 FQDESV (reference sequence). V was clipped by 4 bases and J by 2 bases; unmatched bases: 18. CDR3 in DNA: TGTGCCAGCAGCTATGGCGGCTGGACTAGCGGGACACTCTACCCCTACGAGCAGTACTTC. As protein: CASSYGGWTSGTLYPYEQYF. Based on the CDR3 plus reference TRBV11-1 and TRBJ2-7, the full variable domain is EAEVAQSPRYKITEKSQAVAFWCDPISGHATLYWYRQILGQGPELLVQFQDESVVDDSQLPKDRFSAERLKGVDSTLKIQPAELGDSAMYLCASSYGGWTSGTLYPYEQYFGPGTRLTVT.

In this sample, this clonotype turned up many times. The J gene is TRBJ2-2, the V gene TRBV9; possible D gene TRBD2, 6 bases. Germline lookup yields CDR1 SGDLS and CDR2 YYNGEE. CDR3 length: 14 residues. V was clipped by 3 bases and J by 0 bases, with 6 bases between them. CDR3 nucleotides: TGTGCCAGCAGCGGGACTACGAACACCGGGGAGCTGTTTTTT. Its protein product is CASSGTTNTGELFF.

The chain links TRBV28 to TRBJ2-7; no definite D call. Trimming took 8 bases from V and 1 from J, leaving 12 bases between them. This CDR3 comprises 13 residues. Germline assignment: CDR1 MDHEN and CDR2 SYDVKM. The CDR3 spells CASLYSGSYEQYF. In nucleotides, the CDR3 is TGTGCCAGCTTATACTCCGGGTCCTACGAGCAGTACTTC.

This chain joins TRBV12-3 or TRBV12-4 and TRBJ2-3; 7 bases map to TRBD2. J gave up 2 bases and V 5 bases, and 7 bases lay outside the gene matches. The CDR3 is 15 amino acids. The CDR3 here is CASSLTAGFTDTQYF. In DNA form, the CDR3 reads TGTGCCAGCAGTCTCACAGCGGGGTTCACAGATACGCAGTATTTT.

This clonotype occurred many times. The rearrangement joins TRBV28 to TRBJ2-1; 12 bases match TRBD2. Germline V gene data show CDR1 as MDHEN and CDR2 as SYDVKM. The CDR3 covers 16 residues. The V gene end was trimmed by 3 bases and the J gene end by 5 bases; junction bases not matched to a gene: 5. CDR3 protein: CASSFPTSGRDNEQFF. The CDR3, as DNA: TGTGCCAGCAGTTTCCCGACTAGCGGGAGAGACAATGAGCAGTTCTTC.

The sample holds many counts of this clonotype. CDR3 protein: CASKSGSEAYNEQFF. The CDR3 coding sequence is TGTGCCAGTAAGAGCGGGAGTGAAGCCTACAATGAGCAGTTCTTC. The rearrangement uses TRBV19 and TRBJ2-1; 8 nucleotides match TRBD2. The length of the CDR3 is 15 residues. J was trimmed by 2 bases and V by 7 bases; bases with no gene match: 7. CDR1 and CDR2 from the germline V gene are LNHDA and SQIVND (reference sequence).

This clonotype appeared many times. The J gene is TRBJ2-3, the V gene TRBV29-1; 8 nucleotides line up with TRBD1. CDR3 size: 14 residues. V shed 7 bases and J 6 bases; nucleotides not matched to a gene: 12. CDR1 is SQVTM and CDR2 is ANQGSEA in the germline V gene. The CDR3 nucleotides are TGCAGCGCGGCACGGACAGGGAATTTGGATACGCAGTATTTT. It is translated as CSAARTGNLDTQYF.

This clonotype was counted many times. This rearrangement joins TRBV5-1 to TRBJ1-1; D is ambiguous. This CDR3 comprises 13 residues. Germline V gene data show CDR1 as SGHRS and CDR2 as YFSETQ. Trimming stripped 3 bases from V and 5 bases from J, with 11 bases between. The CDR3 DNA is TGCGCCAGCAGCTCAAGGGTGCGGACTGAAGCTTTCTTT. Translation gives CASSSRVRTEAFF.

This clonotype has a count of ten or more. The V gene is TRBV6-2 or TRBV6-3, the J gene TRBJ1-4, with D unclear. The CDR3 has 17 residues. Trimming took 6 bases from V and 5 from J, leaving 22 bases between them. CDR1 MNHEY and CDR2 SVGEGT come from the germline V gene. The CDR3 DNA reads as TGTGCCAGCAGCCCCTGGGGAAGACCGAGCCGCAATGAAAAACTGTTTTTT. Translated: CASSPWGRPSRNEKLFF.

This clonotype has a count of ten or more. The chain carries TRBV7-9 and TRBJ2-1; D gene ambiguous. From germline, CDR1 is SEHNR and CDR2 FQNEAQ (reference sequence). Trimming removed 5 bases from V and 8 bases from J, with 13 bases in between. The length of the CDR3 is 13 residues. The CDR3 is CASSVVMVDEQFF. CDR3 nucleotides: TGTGCCAGCAGCGTGGTGATGGTCGATGAGCAGTTCTTC.

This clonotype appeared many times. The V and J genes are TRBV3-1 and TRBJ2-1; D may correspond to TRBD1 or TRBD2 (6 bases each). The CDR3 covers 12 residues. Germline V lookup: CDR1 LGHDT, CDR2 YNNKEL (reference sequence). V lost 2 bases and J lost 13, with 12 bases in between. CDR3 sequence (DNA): TGTGCCAGCAGCCAACCGGGGGCTAGTCAGTTCTTC. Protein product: CASSQPGASQFF.

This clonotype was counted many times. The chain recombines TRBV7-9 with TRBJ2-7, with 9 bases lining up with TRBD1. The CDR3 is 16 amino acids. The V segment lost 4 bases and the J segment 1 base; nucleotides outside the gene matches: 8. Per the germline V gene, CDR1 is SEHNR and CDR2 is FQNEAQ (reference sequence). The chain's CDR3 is CASSSFGTGTSYEQYF. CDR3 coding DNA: TGTGCCAGCAGCTCCTTTGGGACAGGGACTTCCTACGAGCAGTACTTC.

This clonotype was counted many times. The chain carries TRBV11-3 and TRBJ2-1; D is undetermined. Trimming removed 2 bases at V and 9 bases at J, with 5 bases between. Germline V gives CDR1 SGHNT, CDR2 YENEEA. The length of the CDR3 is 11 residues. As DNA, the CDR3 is TGTGCCAGCAGCTTACGAGGTGAGCAGTTCTTC. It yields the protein CASSLRGEQFF.

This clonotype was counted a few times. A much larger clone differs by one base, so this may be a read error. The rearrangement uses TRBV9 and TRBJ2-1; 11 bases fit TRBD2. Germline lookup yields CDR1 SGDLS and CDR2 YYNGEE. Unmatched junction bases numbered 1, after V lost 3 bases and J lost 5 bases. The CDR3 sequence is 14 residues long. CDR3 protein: CASSGGLADNEQFF. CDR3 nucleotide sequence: TGTGCCAGCAGCGGGGGACTAGCGGACAATGAGCAGTTCTTC.